This T cell receptor (beta chain) came from a study of cytomegalovirus exposure and HLA in healthy donors. The CDR3 length is 15 residues. Germline V gene data show CDR1 as MNHNS and CDR2 as SASEGT. V gave up 6 bases and J gave up 0 bases; unmatched junction bases: 5. Vbeta (60) and Jbeta (13) primers were used in the PCR. Method: immunoSEQ multiplex PCR; TCRdb's copy keeps in-frame clones and lacks some. The repertoire holds 150,000 or so clones, with approximately 85% as singletons. Sequencing was performed on PBMCs. J is TRBJ2-3 and V is TRBV6-1; 8 nucleotides agree with TRBD1. The sequence came from a woman under 30 in good health and CMV-seronegative. The CDR3 nucleotides read TGTGCCAGCAGGGGGACAGGATCTAGCACAGATACGCAGTATTTT. The encoded protein is CASRGTGSSTDTQYF.